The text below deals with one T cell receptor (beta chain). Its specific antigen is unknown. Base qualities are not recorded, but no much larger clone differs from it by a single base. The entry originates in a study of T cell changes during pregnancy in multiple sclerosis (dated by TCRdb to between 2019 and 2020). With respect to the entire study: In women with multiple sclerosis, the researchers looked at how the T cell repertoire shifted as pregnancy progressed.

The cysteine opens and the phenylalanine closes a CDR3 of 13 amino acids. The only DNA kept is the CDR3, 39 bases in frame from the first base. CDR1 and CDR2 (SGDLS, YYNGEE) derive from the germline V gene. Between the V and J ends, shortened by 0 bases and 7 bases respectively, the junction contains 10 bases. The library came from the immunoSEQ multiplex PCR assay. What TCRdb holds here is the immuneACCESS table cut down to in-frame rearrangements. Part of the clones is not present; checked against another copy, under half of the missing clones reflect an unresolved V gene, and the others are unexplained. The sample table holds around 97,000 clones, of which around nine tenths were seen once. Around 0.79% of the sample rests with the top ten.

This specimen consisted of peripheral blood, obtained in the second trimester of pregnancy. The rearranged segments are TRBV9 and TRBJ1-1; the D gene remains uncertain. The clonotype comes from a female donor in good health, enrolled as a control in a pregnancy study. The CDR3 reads CASSVGYTGEAFF. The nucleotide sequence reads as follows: TGTGCCAGCAGCGTAGGGTACACGGGTGAAGCTTTCTTT.